Presented here are 32 T cell receptor beta chains from one specimen sequenced in a study of T cell responses to AZD1222 COVID-19 vaccine. TCRdb's copy holds only in-frame clones and misses some; the assay was immunoSEQ multiplex PCR. In the table there are around 200,000 clones, 80% to 90% of which are singletons. The sequenced sample was peripheral blood, obtained on day 0 of AZD1222 vaccination. The source of these receptors is an adult in good health.

The J gene is TRBJ1-4, the V gene TRBV9; D uncertain. Germline values: CDR1 SGDLS, CDR2 YYNGEE. This CDR3 is 14 amino acids long. Trimming removed 4 bases from V and 7 bases from J, with 14 bases in between. In DNA form, the CDR3 reads TGTGCCAGCAGCACCGGGCCGCCTGGTGAAAAACTGTTTTTT. Protein sequence: CASSTGPPGEKLFF.

This chain's CDR3 is CASRPWTEEKLFF. CDR3 sequence (DNA): TGTGCCAGCAGACCGTGGACAGAAGAAAAACTGTTTTTT. The chain employs TRBV6-5 and TRBJ1-4, with D maybe TRBD1 (6 bases). CDR1 is MNHEY and CDR2 is SVGAGI in the germline V gene. The CDR3 extends over 13 amino acids. V lost 6 bases and J lost 8, with 13 bases in between.

This clone was observed a single time. CDR3 coding DNA: TGCAGCGTTGAGTTAGGGGTGGCAGATACGCAGTATTTT. It codes for CSVELGVADTQYF. The chain recombines TRBV29-1 with TRBJ2-3, with D possibly matching TRBD1 (5 bases). V lost 3 bases to trimming and J lost 4 bases, with 11 bases between them. The length of the CDR3 is 13 residues. CDR1 is SQVTM and CDR2 is ANQGSEA in the germline V gene.

The chain recombines TRBV10-2 with TRBJ2-6; TRBD1 matches 8 bases. The V gene's germline CDR1 is WSHSY and CDR2 SAAADI. This CDR3 has 15 residues. The J segment lost 2 bases and the V segment lost 6 bases, leaving 3 bases of the junction unmatched. CDR3 in DNA: TGCGCCAGCAGAGAACAGGGGGCTGGGGCCAACGTCCTGACTTTC. Encoded protein: CASREQGAGANVLTF.

The J gene is TRBJ1-2, the V gene TRBV7-9; 7 positions agree with TRBD1. Germline CDR1 SEHNR, CDR2 FQNEAQ (reference sequence). The J segment lost 3 bases and the V segment lost 5 bases, leaving 15 bases of the junction unmatched. The CDR3 runs 17 residues. DNA for the CDR3: TGTGCCAGCAGCCCCCTGGCAGGGGGGGGGTTTTACTATGGCTACACCTTC. Amino acid sequence: CASSPLAGGGFYYGYTF. Supplemented by reference TRBV7-9 and TRBJ1-2, the full variable domain reads DTGVSQNPRHKITKRGQNVTFRCDPISEHNRLYWYRQTLGQGPEFLTYFQNEAQLEKSRLLSDRFSAERPKGSFSTLEIQRTEQGDSAMYLCASSPLAGGGFYYGYTFGSGTRLTVV.

The chain links TRBV6-5 to TRBJ2-2; TRBD1 matches 10 bases. CDR3 length: 15 amino acids. The germline gives CDR1 MNHEY, CDR2 SVGAGI. The V and J ends lost 6 bases and 10 bases, in that order; junction bases with no gene match: 11. This CDR3 reads CASRAGTGVFEELFF. The DNA of the CDR3 is TGTGCCAGCAGGGCCGGGACAGGGGTCTTTGAGGAGCTGTTTTTT.

The rearrangement links TRBV28 to TRBJ1-1, with D uncertain. This CDR3 region has 12 residues. Trimming took 3 bases from V and 7 from J, leaving 9 bases between them. Germline CDR1 is MDHEN and CDR2 is SYDVKM. The DNA for the CDR3 is TGTGCCAGCAGTTTCGGGCAGTATGAAGCTTTCTTT. Translation: CASSFGQYEAFF. The whole variable domain, remainder taken from reference TRBV28 and TRBJ1-1, is DVKVTQSSRYLVKRTGEKVFLECVQDMDHENMFWYRQDPGLGLRLIYFSYDVKMKEKGDIPEGYSVSREKKERFSLILESASTNQTSMYLCASSFGQYEAFFGQGTRLTVV.

This clone has just one count. V is TRBV4-2 and J is TRBJ2-7; the D gene is possibly TRBD2 (6 bases). The germline V and J ends were trimmed by 4 bases and 7 bases, with 23 bases remaining between them. CDR3 size: 16 residues. The V gene's germline CDR1 is LGHNA and CDR2 YNFKEQ. DNA for the CDR3: TGTGCCAGCAGCCTCTACCGGACCGCGGGACTCCTAGAGCAGTACTTC. This gives the protein CASSLYRTAGLLEQYF.

The chain employs TRBV29-1 and TRBJ2-7; D remains unclear. V lost 4 bases to trimming and J lost 4 bases, with 8 bases between them. This CDR3 is built from 11 residues. The germline CDR1 and CDR2 sequences are SQVTM and ANQGSEA. CDR3 bases: TGCAGCGTTGTAGAATCTTACGAGCAGTACTTC. Translation gives CSVVESYEQYF.

The CDR3 reads CASSLRRTSGLNEQFF. The CDR3 DNA reads TGTGCCAGCAGCTTAAGGAGGACTAGCGGGCTCAATGAGCAGTTCTTC. J is TRBJ2-1 and V is TRBV7-3; 11 bases are a match to TRBD2. Germline CDR1 SGHTA, CDR2 FQGTGA. J was trimmed by 6 bases and V by 1 base; bases with no gene match: 5. CDR3 length equals 16 residues.

The rearrangement joins TRBV7-3 to TRBJ2-7, with D possibly matching TRBD2 (6 bases). The germline V gene has CDR1 SGHTA and CDR2 FQGTGA. Trimming left V 4 bases short and J 5 bases short, with 15 bases between. The CDR3 covers 14 residues. The CDR3 protein is CASSSSGSGDEQYF. CDR3 nucleotide sequence: TGTGCCAGCAGCTCCTCCGGGTCGGGGGACGAGCAGTACTTC.

V is TRBV9 and J is TRBJ2-2, with D possibly matching TRBD1 (6 bases). Germline-derived CDR1 and CDR2 are SGDLS and YYNGEE. Trimming left V 4 bases short and J 1 base short, with 8 bases between. This CDR3 is 14 amino acids long. The CDR3 sequence: CASSPGQNTGELFF. CDR3 in DNA: TGTGCCAGCAGCCCGGGACAGAACACCGGGGAGCTGTTTTTT.

The chain joins TRBV27 to TRBJ2-2; 9 positions match TRBD2. In germline, CDR1 is MNHEY, CDR2 SMNVEV (reference sequence). The CDR3 length is 15 residues. The junction had 7 bases not matched to a gene; V was cut back by 6 bases and J by 5 bases. In nucleotides, the CDR3 is TGTGCCAGCAGAGTTAGCGGGGGCTTAACCGGGGAGCTGTTTTTT. Its protein product is CASRVSGGLTGELFF.

The V gene is TRBV29-1, the J gene TRBJ1-2, with D uncertain. This CDR3 is built from 16 residues. V lost 6 bases to trimming and J lost 0 bases, with 20 bases between them. CDR1 and CDR2 from the germline V gene are SQVTM and ANQGSEA. The CDR3 DNA reads as TGCAGCGTCAGCCCGCGCATTCGGCGGACTAACTATGGCTACACCTTC. Its translation: CSVSPRIRRTNYGYTF. The full variable domain, completed using reference TRBV29-1 and TRBJ1-2, is SAVISQKPSRDICQRGTSLTIQCQVDSQVTMMFWYRQQPGQSLTLIATANQGSEATYESGFVIDKFPISRPNLTFSTLTVSNMSPEDSSIYLCSVSPRIRRTNYGYTFGSGTRLTVV.

The chain has TRBV7-2 and TRBJ2-5; the D gene could be TRBD1 or TRBD2 (6 bases each). CDR1 SGHTA and CDR2 FQGNSA come from the germline V gene. V was trimmed by 6 bases and J by 7 bases, leaving 18 bases between them. CDR3 length equals 14 residues. The CDR3 DNA is TGTGCCAGCAGTTACGAATGGGGGGCGAGGACCCAGTACTTC. Its protein is CASSYEWGARTQYF. The full variable domain, with the rest looked up from reference TRBV7-2 and TRBJ2-5, is GAGVSQSPSNKVTEKGKDVELRCDPISGHTALYWYRQSLGQGLEFLIYFQGNSAPDKSGLPSDRFSAERTGGSVSTLTIQRTQQEDSAVYLCASSYEWGARTQYFGPGTRLLVL.

This sequence joins TRBV4-3 and TRBJ2-7; 13 positions agree with TRBD2. The germline CDR1 and CDR2 sequences are LGHNA and YSLEER. Unmatched junction bases numbered 7, after V lost 1 base and J lost 7 bases. The CDR3 is 16 residues long. This CDR3 reads CASSQGPGLAGREQYF. CDR3 coding DNA: TGCGCCAGCAGCCAAGGGCCGGGACTAGCGGGGAGGGAGCAGTACTTC.

The chain recombines TRBV5-4 with TRBJ2-1; D ambiguous. V was trimmed by 4 bases and J by 4 bases, leaving 3 bases between them. This CDR3 is 11 amino acids long. The V gene's germline CDR1 is SGHNT and CDR2 YYREEE (reference sequence). CDR3 region: CASSAYNEQFF. CDR3 sequence (DNA): TGTGCCAGCAGCGCATACAATGAGCAGTTCTTC.

This clone has just a few counts. CDR3 loop: CASSLTGGAGNEQFF. DNA of the CDR3: TGCGCCAGCAGTCTTACAGGGGGCGCGGGCAATGAGCAGTTCTTC. This rearrangement joins TRBV23-1 to TRBJ2-1, with 9 positions matching TRBD1. TRBV23-1 is noted as an ORF with a role that remains uncertain. The CDR3 covers 15 residues. With 4 bases clipped from V and 6 bases from J, the junction kept 7 bases outside the gene matches.

The chain carries TRBV12-5 and TRBJ2-3, with D unclear. Trimming left V 4 bases short and J 3 bases short, with 20 bases between. The germline V gene has CDR1 LGHNT and CDR2 FRNRAP. The CDR3 is 17 residues long. The CDR3 region has the DNA TGTGCTAGTGGTTCTAAAGTCTCTCGGGTACGGACAGATACGCAGTATTTT. Its protein is CASGSKVSRVRTDTQYF.

This clone showed up just once. This chain joins TRBV7-2 and TRBJ2-6; no definite D call. The CDR3 is 15 residues long. The germline CDR1 and CDR2 sequences are SGHTA and FQGNSA. The V gene lost 2 bases and the J gene lost 2 bases, with 7 bases spanning the gap. Here the CDR3 DNA reads TGTGCCAGCAGCTTAAAAGTCCCTGGGGCCAACGTCCTGACTTTC. Amino acids: CASSLKVPGANVLTF.

V is TRBV7-9 and J is TRBJ2-3; 16 bases fit TRBD2. Trimming took 7 bases from V and 0 from J; bases not matched to a gene: 4. CDR3 length equals 17 residues. Germline V gives CDR1 SEHNR, CDR2 FQNEAQ (reference sequence). As DNA, the CDR3 is TGTGCCAGCACCGGGACTAGCGGGAGGGCTAGCACAGATACGCAGTATTTT. This encodes CASTGTSGRASTDTQYF.

The J gene is TRBJ1-3, the V gene TRBV7-9; the D gene is possibly TRBD1 (5 bases). Germline CDR1 and CDR2: SEHNR and FQNEAQ (reference sequence). Trimming removed 3 bases from V and 0 bases from J, with 12 bases in between. The CDR3 spans 16 residues. Here the CDR3 DNA reads TGTGCCAGCAGCTTGGGGGGAGGGCCCTCTGGAAACACCATATATTTT. Translation: CASSLGGGPSGNTIYF.

This clone was counted only a few times. This chain connects TRBV5-1 to TRBJ2-7, with D unclear. The germline V and J ends were trimmed by 0 bases and 0 bases, with 7 bases remaining between them. The CDR3 is 14 residues long. The germline gives CDR1 SGHRS, CDR2 YFSETQ. DNA of the CDR3: TGCGCCAGCAGCTTGGAAGGGATCTCCTACGAGCAGTACTTC. It is translated as CASSLEGISYEQYF.

The chain links TRBV28 to TRBJ2-3; D is unclear. The CDR3 has 15 residues. Trimming took off 2 bases at V and 0 bases at J, with 9 bases between the two ends. Germline loops: CDR1 MDHEN, CDR2 SYDVKM. CDR3 bases: TGTGCCAGCAGTTTACCGACGCCTAGCACAGATACGCAGTATTTT. Its translation: CASSLPTPSTDTQYF. The complete variable domain, with remaining parts taken from reference TRBV28 and TRBJ2-3, reads DVKVTQSSRYLVKRTGEKVFLECVQDMDHENMFWYRQDPGLGLRLIYFSYDVKMKEKGDIPEGYSVSREKKERFSLILESASTNQTSMYLCASSLPTPSTDTQYFGPGTRLTVL.

The chain joins TRBV30 to TRBJ1-5; 7 bases agree with TRBD1. Germline-derived CDR1 and CDR2 are GTSNPN and SVGIG (reference sequence). CDR3 length: 16 amino acids. Trimming removed 0 bases from V and 6 bases from J; junction bases left unmatched: 11. The CDR3 coding sequence is TGTGCCTGGAGTGTACAGGGGAGCCCCCTTGGTCAGCCCCAGCATTTT. It is translated as CAWSVQGSPLGQPQHF.

J is TRBJ1-5 and V is TRBV10-1; TRBD1 might be the D (5 bases). The CDR3 length is 13 residues. Trimming cost V 2 bases and J 5 bases, with 7 bases left between them. CDR1 is WNHNN and CDR2 is SYGVQD in the germline V gene (reference sequence). Here the CDR3 reads CASSELGDQPQHF. The CDR3 DNA reads TGCGCCAGCAGTGAGCTAGGGGATCAGCCCCAGCATTTT.

The rearrangement joins TRBV3-1 (or the pseudogene TRBV3-2) to TRBJ2-2, with D possibly being TRBD1 (5 bases). V gave up 3 bases and J gave up 3 bases, with 11 bases separating them. Per germline, CDR1 LGHDT and CDR2 YNNKEL (reference sequence). This CDR3 has 15 amino acids. CDR3 loop: CASSQIQGYTGELFF. The CDR3 nucleotides are TGTGCCAGCAGCCAGATCCAGGGCTACACCGGGGAGCTGTTTTTT.

This rearrangement joins TRBV5-5 to TRBJ2-1; the match to TRBD2 covers 7 bases. The CDR3 is 15 amino acids. CDR1 is SGHKS, CDR2 YYEKEE, per germline (reference sequence). J was trimmed by 2 bases and V by 3 bases; bases with no gene match: 5. The CDR3: CASSYRDYTYNEQFF. For the CDR3, the DNA is TGTGCCAGCAGCTACCGGGACTACACCTACAATGAGCAGTTCTTC.

This chain links TRBV11-2 with TRBJ2-3; 7 nucleotides align to TRBD2. CDR1 SGHAT and CDR2 FQNNGV come from the germline V gene. Losses at the gene ends were 8 bases for V and 1 base for J; bases not matched to a gene: 9. The CDR3 extends over 15 amino acids. Here the CDR3 reads CASVPAGYGTDTQYF. CDR3 bases: TGTGCCAGCGTCCCAGCGGGATATGGCACAGATACGCAGTATTTT.

The J gene is TRBJ2-5, the V gene TRBV10-3; possibly TRBD1 for D (6 bases). Germline V gene sequence: CDR1 ENHRY, CDR2 SYGVKD. V gave up 0 bases and J gave up 0 bases, with 8 bases separating them. The CDR3 contains 15 residues. The CDR3 nucleotides are TGTGCCATCAGTGAGTCAGGACAGCACCAAGAGACCCAGTACTTC. This sequence encodes CAISESGQHQETQYF.

As DNA, the CDR3 is TGTGCCAGCAGTTTCGAGGGCAATCAGCCCCAGCATTTT. It specifies CASSFEGNQPQHF. The rearrangement uses TRBV27 and TRBJ1-5, with D uncertain. The germline CDR1 and CDR2 sequences are MNHEY and SMNVEV (reference sequence). Trimming cost V 3 bases and J 2 bases, with 5 bases left between them. The length of the CDR3 is 13 residues.

The CDR3 sequence: CASSRYAGYNEQFF. CDR3 nucleotide sequence: TGCGCCAGCAGCCGTTACGCGGGTTACAATGAGCAGTTCTTC. The V call is TRBV5-1, the J call TRBJ2-1; D possibly corresponds to TRBD2 (5 bases). The CDR3 is made up of 14 amino acids. V shed 4 bases and J shed 4 bases, with 12 bases lying between them. Germline V gene data show CDR1 as SGHRS and CDR2 as YFSETQ.